Detailed here is one T cell receptor beta chain. Its antigen is still unknown. The CDR3 is 13 residues long. Germline lookup yields CDR1 SQVTM and CDR2 ANQGSEA. V was clipped by 7 bases and J by 6 bases; unmatched bases: 6. TCRdb itself ran the RT-PCR reads through MiXCR, one entry per CDR3 protein. In the table there are roughly 700,000 distinct CDR3 sequences, about 15% of which are singletons. These data are taken from a study of response to subunit inactivated influenza vaccine. Study findings and constraints: The authors offered the suggestion that each seasonal influenza vaccination recruits few new T cells.

The source was PBMCs from blood, collected approximately 15 days before vaccination. V usage is TRBV29-1 and J usage is TRBJ2-2, with 9 bases identical to TRBD1. This clonotype was obtained from a man in his fifties who received an inactivated influenza vaccine. This CDR3 reads CSGRQGEAGELFF. In nucleotides, the CDR3 is TGCAGCGGACGACAGGGGGAGGCCGGGGAGCTGTTTTTT.